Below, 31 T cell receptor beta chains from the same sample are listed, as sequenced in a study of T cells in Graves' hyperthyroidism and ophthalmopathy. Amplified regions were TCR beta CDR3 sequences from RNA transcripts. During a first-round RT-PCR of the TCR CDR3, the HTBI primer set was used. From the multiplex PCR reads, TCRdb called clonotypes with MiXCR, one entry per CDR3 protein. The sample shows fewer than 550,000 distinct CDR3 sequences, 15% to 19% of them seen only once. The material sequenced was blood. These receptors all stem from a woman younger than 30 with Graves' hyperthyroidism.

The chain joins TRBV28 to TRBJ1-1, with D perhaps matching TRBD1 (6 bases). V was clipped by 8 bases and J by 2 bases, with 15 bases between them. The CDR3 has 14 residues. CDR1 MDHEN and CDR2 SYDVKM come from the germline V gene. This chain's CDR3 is CASQTGLRNTEAFF. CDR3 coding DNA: TGTGCCAGCCAGACAGGCCTTCGAAACACTGAAGCTTTCTTT.

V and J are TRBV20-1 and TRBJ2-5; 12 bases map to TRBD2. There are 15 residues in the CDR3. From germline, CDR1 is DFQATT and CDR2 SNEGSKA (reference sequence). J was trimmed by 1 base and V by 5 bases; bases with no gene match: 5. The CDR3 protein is CSAGTSGRPQETQYF. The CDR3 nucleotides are TGCAGTGCTGGAACTAGCGGGAGGCCCCAAGAGACCCAGTACTTC.

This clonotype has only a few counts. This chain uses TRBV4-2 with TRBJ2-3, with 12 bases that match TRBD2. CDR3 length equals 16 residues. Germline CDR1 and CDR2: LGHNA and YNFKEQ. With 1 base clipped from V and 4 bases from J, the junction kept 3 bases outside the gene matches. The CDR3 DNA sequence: TGTGCCAGCAGCCAAGCCACTAGCGGGAGGTCAGATACGCAGTATTTT. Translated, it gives CASSQATSGRSDTQYF.

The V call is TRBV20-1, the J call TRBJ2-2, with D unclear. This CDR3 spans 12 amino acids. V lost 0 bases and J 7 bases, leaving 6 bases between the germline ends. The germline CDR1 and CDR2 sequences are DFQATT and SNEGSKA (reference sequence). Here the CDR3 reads CSARETVGELFF. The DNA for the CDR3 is TGCAGTGCTAGAGAGACGGTCGGGGAGCTGTTTTTT.

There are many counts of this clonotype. This chain's CDR3 is CASSARLRGGKTQYF. The CDR3 DNA follows: TGCGCCAGCAGCGCTCGACTGAGGGGGGGGAAGACCCAGTACTTC. V is TRBV5-1 and J is TRBJ2-5, with D possibly TRBD2 on 7 matching bases. The V gene's germline CDR1 is SGHRS and CDR2 YFSETQ. Trimming shortened V by 4 bases and J by 6 bases, and 19 bases separated the two germline ends. This CDR3 contains 15 residues.

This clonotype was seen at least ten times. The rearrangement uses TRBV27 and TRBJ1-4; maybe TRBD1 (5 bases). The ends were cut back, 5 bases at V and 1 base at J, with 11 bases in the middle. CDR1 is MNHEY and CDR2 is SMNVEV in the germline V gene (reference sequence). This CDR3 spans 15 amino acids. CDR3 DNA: TGTGCCAGCAGTCGATGGGGCGGAACTAATGAAAAACTGTTTTTT. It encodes CASSRWGGTNEKLFF.

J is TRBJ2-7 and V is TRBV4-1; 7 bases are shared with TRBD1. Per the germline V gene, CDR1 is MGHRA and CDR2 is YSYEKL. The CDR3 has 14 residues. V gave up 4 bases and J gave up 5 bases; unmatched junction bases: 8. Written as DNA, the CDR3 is TGCGCCAGCAGCCTTCGACAGGGCCCGGACGAGCAGTACTTC. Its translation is CASSLRQGPDEQYF.

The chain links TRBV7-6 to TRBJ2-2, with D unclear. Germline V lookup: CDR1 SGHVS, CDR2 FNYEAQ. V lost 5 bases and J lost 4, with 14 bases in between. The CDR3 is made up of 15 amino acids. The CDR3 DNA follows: TGTGCCAGCAGCCCAATTAGCCTAGGCACCGGGGAGCTGTTTTTT. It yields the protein CASSPISLGTGELFF.

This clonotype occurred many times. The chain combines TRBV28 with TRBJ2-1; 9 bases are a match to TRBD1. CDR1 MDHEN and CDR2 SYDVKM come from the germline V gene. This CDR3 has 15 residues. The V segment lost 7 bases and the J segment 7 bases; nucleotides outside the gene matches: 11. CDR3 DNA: TGTGCCAGCACCACCGCTGGGACAGGGACGAATGAGCAGTTCTTC. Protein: CASTTAGTGTNEQFF. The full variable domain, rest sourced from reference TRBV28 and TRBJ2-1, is DVKVTQSSRYLVKRTGEKVFLECVQDMDHENMFWYRQDPGLGLRLIYFSYDVKMKEKGDIPEGYSVSREKKERFSLILESASTNQTSMYLCASTTAGTGTNEQFFGPGTRLTVL.

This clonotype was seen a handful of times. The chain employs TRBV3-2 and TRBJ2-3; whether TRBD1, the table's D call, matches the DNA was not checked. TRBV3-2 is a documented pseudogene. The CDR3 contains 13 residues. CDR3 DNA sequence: TGTGCCAGCAGCCAAACCCCCGAAGATACGCAGTATTTT. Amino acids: CASSQTPEDTQYF.

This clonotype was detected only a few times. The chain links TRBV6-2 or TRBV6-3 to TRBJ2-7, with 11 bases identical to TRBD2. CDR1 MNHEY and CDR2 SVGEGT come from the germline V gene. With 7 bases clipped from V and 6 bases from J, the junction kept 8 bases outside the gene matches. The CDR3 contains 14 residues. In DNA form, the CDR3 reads TGTGCCAGCAAAGATACTAGCGGGAGAACCGAGCAGTACTTC. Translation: CASKDTSGRTEQYF.

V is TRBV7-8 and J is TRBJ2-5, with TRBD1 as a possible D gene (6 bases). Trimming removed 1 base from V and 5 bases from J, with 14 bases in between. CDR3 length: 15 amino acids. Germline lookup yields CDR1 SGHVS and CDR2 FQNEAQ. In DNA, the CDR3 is TGTGCCAGCAGCTTAGAGGGGGTCAGTAGGGAGACCCAGTACTTC. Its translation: CASSLEGVSRETQYF.

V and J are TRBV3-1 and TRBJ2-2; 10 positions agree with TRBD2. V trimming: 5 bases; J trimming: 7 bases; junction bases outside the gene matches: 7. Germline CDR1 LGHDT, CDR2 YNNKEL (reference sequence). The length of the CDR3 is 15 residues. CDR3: CASSIGAGGYGELFF. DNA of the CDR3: TGTGCCAGCAGCATAGGAGCGGGAGGGTACGGGGAGCTGTTTTTT. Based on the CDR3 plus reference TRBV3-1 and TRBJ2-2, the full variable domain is DTAVSQTPKYLVTQMGNDKSIKCEQNLGHDTMYWYKQDSKKFLKIMFSYNNKELIINETVPNRFSPKSPDKAHLNLHINSLELGDSAVYFCASSIGAGGYGELFFGEGSRLTVL.

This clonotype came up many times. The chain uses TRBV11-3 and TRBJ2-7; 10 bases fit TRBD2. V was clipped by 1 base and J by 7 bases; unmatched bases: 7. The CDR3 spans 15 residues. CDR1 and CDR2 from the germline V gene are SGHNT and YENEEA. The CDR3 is CASSLALAGESEQYF. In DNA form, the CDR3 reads TGTGCCAGCAGCTTAGCCCTAGCGGGAGAAAGTGAGCAGTACTTC.

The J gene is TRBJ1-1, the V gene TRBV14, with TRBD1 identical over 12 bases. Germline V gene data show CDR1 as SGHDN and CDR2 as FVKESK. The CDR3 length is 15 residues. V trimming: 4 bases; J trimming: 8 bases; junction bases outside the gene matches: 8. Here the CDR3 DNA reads TGTGCCAGCAGCCCAGCCGGGACAGGGGGCGCGGAAGCTTTCTTT. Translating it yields CASSPAGTGGAEAFF.

The CDR3 region has the DNA TGTGCCAGCACTCAAACGGGGAACACCGGGGAGCTGTTTTTT. This sequence encodes CASTQTGNTGELFF. The chain links TRBV7-2 to TRBJ2-2, with D uncertain. V gave up 7 bases and J gave up 1 base, with 10 bases separating them. Per germline, CDR1 SGHTA and CDR2 FQGNSA. There are 14 residues in the CDR3.

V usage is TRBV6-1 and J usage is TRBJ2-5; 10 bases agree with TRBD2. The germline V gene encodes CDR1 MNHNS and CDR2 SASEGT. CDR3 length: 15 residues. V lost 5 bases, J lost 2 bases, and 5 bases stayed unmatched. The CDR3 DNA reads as TGTGCCAGCAGTCGGACGACTAGCGGGCAAGAGACCCAGTACTTC. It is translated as CASSRTTSGQETQYF.

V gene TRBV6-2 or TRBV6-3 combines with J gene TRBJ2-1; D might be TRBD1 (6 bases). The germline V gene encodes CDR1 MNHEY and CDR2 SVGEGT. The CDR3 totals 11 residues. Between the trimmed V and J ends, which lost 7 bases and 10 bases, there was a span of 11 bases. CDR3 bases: TGTGCCAGCACCCAAGGGGGAGAGCAGTTCTTC. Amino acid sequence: CASTQGGEQFF.

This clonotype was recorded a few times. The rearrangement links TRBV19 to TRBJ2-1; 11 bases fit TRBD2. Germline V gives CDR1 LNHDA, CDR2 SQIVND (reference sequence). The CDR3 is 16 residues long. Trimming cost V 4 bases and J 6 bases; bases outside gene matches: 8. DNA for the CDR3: TGTGCCAGTAGTAAGGGCGGGACTAGCGGTACCAATGAGCAGTTCTTC. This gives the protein CASSKGGTSGTNEQFF. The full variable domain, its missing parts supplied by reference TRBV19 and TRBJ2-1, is DGGITQSPKYLFRKEGQNVTLSCEQNLNHDAMYWYRQDPGQGLRLIYYSQIVNDFQKGDIAEGYSVSREKKESFPLTVTSAQKNPTAFYLCASSKGGTSGTNEQFFGPGTRLTVL.

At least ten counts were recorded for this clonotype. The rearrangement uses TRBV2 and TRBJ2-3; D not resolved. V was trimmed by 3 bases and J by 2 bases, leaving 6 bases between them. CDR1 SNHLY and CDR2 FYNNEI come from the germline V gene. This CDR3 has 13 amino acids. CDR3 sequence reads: CASSDSLTDTQYF. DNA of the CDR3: TGTGCCAGCAGTGACAGCCTCACAGATACGCAGTATTTT.

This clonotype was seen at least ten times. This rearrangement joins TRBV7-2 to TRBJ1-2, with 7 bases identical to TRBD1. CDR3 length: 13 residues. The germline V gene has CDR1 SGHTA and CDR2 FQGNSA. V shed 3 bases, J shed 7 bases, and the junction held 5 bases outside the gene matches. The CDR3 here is CASSLDRFSGYTF. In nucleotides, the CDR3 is TGTGCCAGCAGCTTGGACAGGTTCTCTGGCTACACCTTC. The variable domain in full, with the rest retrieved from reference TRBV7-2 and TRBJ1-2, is GAGVSQSPSNKVTEKGKDVELRCDPISGHTALYWYRQSLGQGLEFLIYFQGNSAPDKSGLPSDRFSAERTGGSVSTLTIQRTQQEDSAVYLCASSLDRFSGYTFGSGTRLTVV.

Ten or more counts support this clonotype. DNA of the CDR3: TGTGCCAGCAGTGGAGGGGACAGGGGCTGTTTGGATGAGCAGTTCTTC. Translated: CASSGGDRGCLDEQFF. The V call is TRBV28, the J call TRBJ2-1; 10 bases line up with TRBD1. V was pared by 5 bases and J by 8 bases, with 12 bases of the junction left unmatched. The CDR3 loop spans 16 amino acids. Per the germline V gene, CDR1 is MDHEN and CDR2 is SYDVKM.

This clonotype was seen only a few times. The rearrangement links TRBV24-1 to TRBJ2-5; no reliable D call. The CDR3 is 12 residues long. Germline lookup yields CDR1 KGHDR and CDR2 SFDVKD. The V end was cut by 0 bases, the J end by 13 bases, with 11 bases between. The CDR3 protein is CATSDLLPRLYF. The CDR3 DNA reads TGTGCCACCAGTGATTTGCTCCCCCGTCTGTACTTC.

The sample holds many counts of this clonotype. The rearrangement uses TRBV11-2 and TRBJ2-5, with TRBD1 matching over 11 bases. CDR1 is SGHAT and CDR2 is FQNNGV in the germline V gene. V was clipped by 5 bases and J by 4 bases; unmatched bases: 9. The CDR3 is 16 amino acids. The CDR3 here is CASSPTRDRGGETQYF. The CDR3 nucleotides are TGTGCCAGCAGCCCAACGAGGGACAGGGGGGGAGAGACCCAGTACTTC.

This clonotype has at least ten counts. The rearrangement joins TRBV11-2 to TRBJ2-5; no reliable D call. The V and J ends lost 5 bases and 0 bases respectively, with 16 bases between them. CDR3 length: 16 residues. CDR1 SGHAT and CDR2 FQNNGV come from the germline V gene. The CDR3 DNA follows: TGTGCCAGCAGCCTCTTCCCCGTTAGGGACCAAGAGACCCAGTACTTC. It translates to CASSLFPVRDQETQYF.

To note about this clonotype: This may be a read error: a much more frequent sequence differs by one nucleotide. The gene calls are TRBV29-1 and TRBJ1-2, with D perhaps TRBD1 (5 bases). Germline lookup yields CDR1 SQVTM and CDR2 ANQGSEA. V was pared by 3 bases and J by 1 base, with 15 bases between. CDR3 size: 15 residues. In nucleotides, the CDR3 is TGCAGCGTTGATAATTACGACAGCGATAACTATGGCTACACCTTC. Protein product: CSVDNYDSDNYGYTF.

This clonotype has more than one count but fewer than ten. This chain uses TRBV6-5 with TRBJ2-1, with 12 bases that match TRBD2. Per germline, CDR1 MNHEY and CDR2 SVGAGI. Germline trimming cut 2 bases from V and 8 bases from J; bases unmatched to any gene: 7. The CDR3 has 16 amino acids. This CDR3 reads CASSYLLAGGSDEQFF. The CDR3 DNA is TGTGCCAGCAGTTACCTCCTAGCGGGAGGGAGCGATGAGCAGTTCTTC.

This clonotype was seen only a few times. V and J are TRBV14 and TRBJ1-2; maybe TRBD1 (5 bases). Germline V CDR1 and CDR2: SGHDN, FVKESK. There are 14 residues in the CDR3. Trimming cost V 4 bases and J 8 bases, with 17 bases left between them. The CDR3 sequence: CASSPGPTISGYTF. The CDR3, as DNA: TGTGCCAGCAGCCCGGGACCGACGATAAGCGGCTACACCTTC.

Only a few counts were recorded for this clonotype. The CDR3 here is CSARDLFAILAGGPGNEQFF. CDR3 nucleotides: TGCAGTGCTAGAGATCTCTTTGCTATTCTAGCGGGAGGGCCGGGGAATGAGCAGTTCTTC. This rearrangement joins TRBV20-1 to TRBJ2-1; TRBD2 matches 12 bases. This CDR3 spans 20 amino acids. The J segment lost 7 bases and the V segment lost 0 bases, leaving 19 bases of the junction unmatched. Germline V CDR1 and CDR2: DFQATT, SNEGSKA (reference sequence).

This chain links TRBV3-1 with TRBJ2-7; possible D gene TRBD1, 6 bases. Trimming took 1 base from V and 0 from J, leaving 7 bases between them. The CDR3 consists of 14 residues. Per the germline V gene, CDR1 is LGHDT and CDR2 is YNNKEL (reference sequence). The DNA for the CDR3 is TGTGCCAGCAGCCAAGGGACAGTCTCCTACGAGCAGTACTTC. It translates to CASSQGTVSYEQYF.

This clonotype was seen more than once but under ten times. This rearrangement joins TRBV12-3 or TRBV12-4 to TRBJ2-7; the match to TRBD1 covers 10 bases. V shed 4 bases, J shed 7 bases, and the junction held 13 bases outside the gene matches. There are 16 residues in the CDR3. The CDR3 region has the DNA TGTGCCAGCAGTTCTTTCCCGGGACAGGGGACAGGGGAGCAGTACTTC. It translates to CASSSFPGQGTGEQYF.